The 15 T cell receptor beta chains below come from one sample, sequenced in a study of technical replicates of blood from a few donors. Some clones are missing from TCRdb's copy, which holds only in-frame ones; the method was immunoSEQ multiplex PCR. Of 75,000 to 100,000 clones in the sample, 85% to 95% were seen once. Source material: T cells isolated from PBMCs. Receptors were obtained from a human donor in good health.

The chain recombines TRBV5-1 with TRBJ1-4; a possible D gene is TRBD1 (6 bases). V was cut by 3 bases and J by 5 bases, with 17 bases left in between. Germline loops: CDR1 SGHRS, CDR2 YFSETQ. The CDR3 totals 16 residues. CDR3 in amino acids: CASSSDPDSLNEKLFF. The CDR3 coding sequence is TGCGCCAGCAGCTCGGACCCGGACAGTCTGAATGAAAAACTGTTTTTT.

The chain couples TRBV14 to TRBJ2-2; the match to TRBD1 covers 9 bases. The germline CDR1 and CDR2 sequences are SGHDN and FVKESK. The CDR3 loop spans 20 amino acids. V gave up 4 bases and J gave up 3 bases; unmatched junction bases: 18. DNA of the CDR3: TGTGCCAGCAGCCGAGGGACAGGGCGAGGATCCGGGAGGTACACCGGGGAGCTGTTTTTT. Its translation is CASSRGTGRGSGRYTGELFF.

V gene TRBV12-5 combines with J gene TRBJ2-3; 12 nucleotides line up with TRBD2. V trimming: 1 base; J trimming: 4 bases; junction bases outside the gene matches: 3. The germline gives CDR1 LGHNT, CDR2 FRNRAP. This CDR3 has 16 residues. The CDR3 nucleotides read TGTGCTAGTGGTTTGGGGGCTAGCGGGAGGGCAGATACGCAGTATTTT. Translating gives CASGLGASGRADTQYF.

This chain connects TRBV30 to TRBJ1-2; 8 bases line up with TRBD1. J was trimmed by 8 bases and V by 5 bases; bases with no gene match: 10. Germline loops: CDR1 GTSNPN, CDR2 SVGIG (reference sequence). The CDR3 extends over 13 amino acids. In DNA, the CDR3 is TGTGCCTGGGTATATACAGGGGGTGGAGGCTACACCTTC. It codes for CAWVYTGGGGYTF.

The chain has TRBV28 and TRBJ2-3; possible D gene TRBD1, 7 bases. The CDR3 is made up of 15 amino acids. Germline lookup yields CDR1 MDHEN and CDR2 SYDVKM. V was trimmed by 6 bases and J by 1 base, leaving 14 bases between them. The CDR3 protein is CASRPTGEGTDTQYF. In DNA, the CDR3 is TGTGCCAGCAGACCAACAGGGGAGGGCACAGATACGCAGTATTTT.

The gene calls are TRBV19 and TRBJ1-3; tentatively, D is TRBD1 (6 bases). The CDR3 has 15 amino acids. With 5 bases removed from V and 2 bases from J, the gap between germline ends came to 13 bases. Looked up from germline, CDR1 is LNHDA and CDR2 is SQIVND (reference sequence). The CDR3: CASSSRTDPGNTIYF. The CDR3 DNA reads as TGTGCCAGTAGTTCTCGGACAGACCCTGGAAACACCATATATTTT.

V gene TRBV30 combines with J gene TRBJ2-6; 7 positions agree with TRBD1. Germline loops: CDR1 GTSNPN, CDR2 SVGIG (reference sequence). CDR3 length: 15 amino acids. Trimming at V came to 1 base and at J to 5 bases, leaving 5 bases not matched to a gene. The CDR3 DNA reads as TGTGCCTGGAGTGAGGGGGCTCGAAGGGCCAACGTCCTGACTTTC. It encodes CAWSEGARRANVLTF. Full variable domain (remainder filled in from reference TRBV30 and TRBJ2-6): SQTIHQWPATLVQPVGSPLSLECTVEGTSNPNLYWYRQAAGRGLQLLFYSVGIGQISSEVPQNLSASRPQDRQFILSSKKLLLSDSGFYLCAWSEGARRANVLTFGAGSRLTVL.

CDR3 amino acids: CASSQEAWDRGREQYF. The CDR3 DNA reads TGTGCCAGCAGCCAAGAAGCATGGGACAGGGGGAGGGAGCAGTACTTC. J is TRBJ2-7 and V is TRBV14, with 11 bases lining up with TRBD1. V lost 0 bases to trimming and J lost 7 bases; unmatched junction nucleotides: 8. The germline V gene encodes CDR1 SGHDN and CDR2 FVKESK. CDR3 length: 16 amino acids.

The chain couples TRBV7-9 to TRBJ2-2, with 10 positions matching TRBD1. Trimming took 4 bases from V and 4 from J; bases not matched to a gene: 9. CDR3 length: 17 residues. Germline assignment: CDR1 SEHNR and CDR2 FQNEAQ (reference sequence). As DNA, the CDR3 is TGTGCCAGCAGCTCTGGGACAGGGGAGCCATCCACCGGGGAGCTGTTTTTT. Protein product: CASSSGTGEPSTGELFF.

The V gene is TRBV6-5, the J gene TRBJ2-5; TRBD2 is a possible D gene (6 bases). TRBJ2-7 explains the end of the DNA better; the J call may be wrong. The V gene's germline CDR1 is MNHEY and CDR2 SVGAGI. This CDR3 spans 12 amino acids. CDR3 sequence: CASSPGTHEQYF. CDR3 in DNA: TGTGCCAGCAGCCCCGGGACTCACGAGCAGTACTTC.

V usage is TRBV11-3 and J usage is TRBJ1-1; 9 positions agree with TRBD1. V was pared by 3 bases and J by 4 bases, with 3 bases of the junction left unmatched. Germline assignment: CDR1 SGHNT and CDR2 YENEEA. CDR3 length: 14 residues. Written as DNA, the CDR3 is TGTGCCAGCAGCTTTCGACAGGGGGTCACTGAAGCTTTCTTT. It translates to CASSFRQGVTEAFF. The complete variable domain, with remaining parts taken from reference TRBV11-3 and TRBJ1-1, reads EAGVVQSPRYKIIEKKQPVAFWCNPISGHNTLYWYLQNLGQGPELLIRYENEEAVDDSQLPKDRFSAERLKGVDSTLKIQPAELGDSAVYLCASSFRQGVTEAFFGQGTRLTVV.

J is TRBJ2-1 and V is TRBV6-1, with D tentatively TRBD1 (5 bases). Germline loops: CDR1 MNHNS, CDR2 SASEGT. Between the trimmed V and J ends, which lost 1 base and 10 bases, there was a span of 8 bases. The CDR3 runs 12 residues. In nucleotides, the CDR3 is TGTGCCAGCAGTGAAGTCCGACAGGAGCAGTTCTTC. Encoded protein: CASSEVRQEQFF.

The chain combines TRBV4-3 with TRBJ2-2, with 12 bases matching TRBD2. The CDR3 extends over 17 amino acids. Germline loops: CDR1 LGHNA, CDR2 YSLEER. V dropped 1 base and J dropped 6; count of bases not matched to a gene: 6. Here the CDR3 reads CASSQVLAGGPAGELFF. The CDR3, as DNA: TGCGCCAGCAGCCAAGTCCTAGCGGGAGGGCCCGCCGGGGAGCTGTTTTTT.

V gene TRBV5-1 combines with J gene TRBJ2-7; 9 nucleotides match TRBD2. The CDR3 runs to 15 residues. CDR1 is SGHRS, CDR2 YFSETQ, per germline. Unmatched junction bases numbered 5, after V lost 4 bases and J lost 0 bases. CDR3 coding DNA: TGCGCCAGCAGCCCCTGGACTAGCGCCTCCTACGAGCAGTACTTC. Its translation: CASSPWTSASYEQYF.

This clone was detected only once. The rearrangement uses TRBV19 and TRBJ1-1, with D unresolved. The CDR3 runs 15 residues. The germline CDR1 and CDR2 sequences are LNHDA and SQIVND (reference sequence). The ends were cut back, 4 bases at V and 1 base at J, with 13 bases in the middle. The CDR3 DNA sequence: TGTGCCAGTAGTAATTTGCGGGGAGCGAACACTGAAGCTTTCTTT. Its protein product is CASSNLRGANTEAFF. The whole variable domain, filled in from reference TRBV19 and TRBJ1-1, reads DGGITQSPKYLFRKEGQNVTLSCEQNLNHDAMYWYRQDPGQGLRLIYYSQIVNDFQKGDIAEGYSVSREKKESFPLTVTSAQKNPTAFYLCASSNLRGANTEAFFGQGTRLTVV.